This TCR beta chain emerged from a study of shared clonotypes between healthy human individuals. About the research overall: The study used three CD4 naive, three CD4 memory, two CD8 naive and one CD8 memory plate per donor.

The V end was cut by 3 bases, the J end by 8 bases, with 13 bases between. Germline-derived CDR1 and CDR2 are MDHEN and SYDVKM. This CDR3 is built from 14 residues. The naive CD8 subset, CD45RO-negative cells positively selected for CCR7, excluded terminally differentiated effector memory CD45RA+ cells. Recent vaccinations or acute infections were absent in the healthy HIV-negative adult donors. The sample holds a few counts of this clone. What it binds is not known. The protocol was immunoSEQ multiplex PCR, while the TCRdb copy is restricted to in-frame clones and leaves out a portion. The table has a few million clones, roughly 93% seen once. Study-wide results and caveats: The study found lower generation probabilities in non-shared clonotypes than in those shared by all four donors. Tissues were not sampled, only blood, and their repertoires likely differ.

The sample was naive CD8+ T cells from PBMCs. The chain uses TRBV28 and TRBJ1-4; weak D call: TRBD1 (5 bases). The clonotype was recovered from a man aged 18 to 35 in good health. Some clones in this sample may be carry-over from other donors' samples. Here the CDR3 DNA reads TGTGCCAGCAGTTTCGGGACCCGGGCCGAAAAACTGTTTTTT. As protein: CASSFGTRAEKLFF.